These T cell receptor beta chains were read from a single sample in a study of radiotherapy plus CTLA-4 blockade in lung cancer. Libraries were prepared by immunoSEQ multiplex PCR; TCRdb keeps only in-frame clonotypes and omits some of them. Seen here are some 60,000 clones, 70% to 80% observed once, and the top ten hold roughly 4%. The sequenced sample was peripheral blood, obtained from a patient treated with radiotherapy plus ipilimumab. These receptors were collected from a human donor with non-small cell lung cancer who had a partial response to radiotherapy plus ipilimumab. Each CDR3 is given with its conserved first and last residue. Fields, in order: V gene, D gene, J gene, clone size, CDR3 protein, CDR3 DNA. D genes are given only for firm matches. Part of the rows lack a size; the others show once, few, many or a class for expanded clones.

TRBV5-1,TRBD1,TRBJ2-7,-,CASSLGTGVSEQYF,TGCGCCAGCAGCTTAGGGACAGGGGTATCCGAGCAGTACTTC
TRBV4-1,-,TRBJ1-5,-,CASSLNLDSQPQHF,TGCGCCAGCAGCCTTAATTTGGACAGCCAGCCCCAGCATTTT
TRBV9,-,TRBJ1-3,-,CASSVGAPSGNTIYF,TGTGCCAGCAGCGTAGGGGCACCCTCTGGAAACACCATATATTTT
TRBV6-5,-,TRBJ2-7,few,CASRAQAGEQYF,TGTGCCAGCAGAGCCCAGGCTGGGGAGCAGTACTTC
TRBV19,-,TRBJ1-5,once,CASSISRQGNQPQHF,TGTGCCAGTAGTATTTCTCGACAGGGCAATCAGCCCCAGCATTTT
TRBV28,TRBD1,TRBJ2-7,-,CASSYSRGTARYEQYF,TGTGCCAGCAGTTACTCGAGGGGGACAGCGAGGTACGAGCAGTACTTC
TRBV19,TRBD1,TRBJ2-5,-,CASSSSGGAAQETQYF,TGTGCCAGTAGTAGCTCAGGGGGAGCGGCCCAAGAGACCCAGTACTTC
TRBV27,TRBD1,TRBJ2-7,-,CASSPWTGQHSSYEQYF,TGTGCCAGCAGTCCCTGGACAGGACAACACAGCTCCTACGAGCAGTACTTC
TRBV7-2,TRBD1,TRBJ1-2,-,CASSSTGTGGRGYTF,TGTGCCAGCAGCTCGACCGGGACAGGGGGCAGAGGCTACACCTTC
TRBV5-8,-,TRBJ2-4,-,CASSRALQGSKNIQYF,TGTGCCAGCAGCCGGGCCCTACAGGGATCCAAAAACATTCAGTACTTC
TRBV7-2,-,TRBJ2-2,once,CASSLAWQGFTGELFF,TGTGCCAGCAGCTTAGCTTGGCAGGGCTTCACCGGGGAGCTGTTTTTT
TRBV7-3,-,TRBJ1-2,-,CASSPSTGYGYTF,TGTGCCAGCAGCCCGTCAACAGGGTATGGCTACACCTTC
TRBV7-8,TRBD1,TRBJ2-7,-,CASSFGQGISKEQYF,TGTGCCAGCAGCTTTGGACAGGGAATTTCCAAAGAGCAGTACTTC
TRBV30,-,TRBJ1-6,-,CACARGSGHSPLHF,TGTGCCTGTGCCAGGGGCTCGGGACATTCACCCCTCCACTTT
TRBV29-1,TRBD1,TRBJ1-5,-,CSVASGTGYQPQHF,TGCAGCGTCGCTTCCGGGACAGGGTATCAGCCCCAGCATTTT
TRBV5-8,TRBD1,TRBJ2-3,once,CASSLRQGTDTQYF,TGTGCCAGCAGCTTAAGACAGGGGACAGATACGCAGTATTTT
TRBV9,TRBD1,TRBJ2-3,-,CASSSLSRDSLTDTQYF,TGTGCCAGCAGCTCTCTCTCCCGGGACAGTCTCACAGATACGCAGTATTTT
TRBV6-4,-,TRBJ2-7,medium-sized,CASPSEGEQYF,TGTGCCAGCCCTAGCGAAGGCGAGCAGTACTTC
TRBV5-6,-,TRBJ1-4,-,CASSLAAGLNEKLFF,TGTGCCAGCAGCTTGGCCGCGGGACTTAATGAAAAACTGTTTTTT
TRBV9,-,TRBJ2-3,-,CASSLTDTQYF,TGTGCCAGCAGCCTAACAGATACGCAGTATTTT
TRBV6-6,TRBD1,TRBJ2-7,once,CASSQTETGFYEQYF,TGTGCCAGCAGTCAAACCGAGACAGGGTTCTACGAGCAGTACTTC
TRBV7-8,-,TRBJ1-2,-,CASSRPIQGSNGYTF,TGTGCCAGCAGTAGGCCGATACAGGGAAGTAATGGCTACACCTTC
TRBV2,TRBD2,TRBJ2-2,-,CASSEAGGVGWSTGELFF,TGTGCCAGCAGTGAAGCGGGGGGGGTGGGATGGAGCACCGGGGAGCTGTTTTTT
TRBV5-1,-,TRBJ1-6,-,CASSLAGAFLSPLHF,TGCGCCAGCAGCTTGGCCGGAGCATTTCTTTCACCCCTCCACTTT
TRBV5-1,TRBD1,TRBJ2-1,-,CASSYSSFPGQGADNEQFF,TGCGCCAGCAGCTATTCCTCTTTTCCGGGACAGGGGGCCGACAATGAGCAGTTCTTC
TRBV9,TRBD1,TRBJ1-2,-,CASSVDARDRGSGYTF,TGTGCCAGCAGCGTAGATGCTAGGGACAGGGGGAGCGGCTACACCTTC
TRBV7-9,-,TRBJ2-7,-,CASSQYTGGSSYEQYF,TGTGCCAGCAGCCAGTACACCGGGGGTAGCTCCTACGAGCAGTACTTC
TRBV19,-,TRBJ1-6,-,CASSMRRDIGSSYNSPLHF,TGTGCCAGTAGTATGCGCCGGGACATCGGAAGCTCCTATAATTCACCCCTCCACTTT
TRBV18,-,TRBJ2-2,-,CASSPRVQNTGELFF,TGTGCCAGCTCACCACGAGTCCAAAACACCGGGGAGCTGTTTTTT
TRBV25-1,TRBD1,TRBJ1-2,-,CASSEAGTGGLDGYTF,TGTGCCAGCAGTGAGGCCGGGACAGGGGGCCTAGATGGCTACACCTTC
TRBV5-1,TRBD1,TRBJ2-7,-,CASSLLLGQGENEQYF,TGCGCCAGCAGCCTGTTACTGGGACAGGGGGAAAACGAGCAGTACTTC
TRBV7-2,-,TRBJ1-5,-,CASSLRQELGQPQHF,TGTGCCAGCAGCCTACGACAGGAACTGGGTCAGCCCCAGCATTTT
TRBV29-1,-,TRBJ1-2,-,CSVDALQGANYGYTF,TGCAGCGTTGACGCCCTACAAGGAGCTAACTATGGCTACACCTTC
TRBV4-1,TRBD1,TRBJ1-2,-,CASSQAPGQGVYGYTF,TGCGCCAGCAGCCAAGCCCCAGGACAGGGAGTCTATGGCTACACCTTC
TRBV2,-,TRBJ2-1,once,CASSESRDNEQFF,TGTGCCAGCAGTGAGTCCCGAGACAATGAGCAGTTCTTC
TRBV9,TRBD2,TRBJ2-4,-,CASSVRAGGKNIQYF,TGTGCCAGCAGCGTACGGGCGGGGGGGAAAAACATTCAGTACTTC
TRBV29-1,-,TRBJ1-2,-,CSVDPDSTYGYTF,TGCAGCGTTGACCCGGACAGTACCTATGGCTACACCTTC
TRBV7-2,TRBD2,TRBJ2-7,-,CASSLQRGIHYEQYF,TGTGCCAGCAGCTTACAGCGGGGGATCCACTACGAGCAGTACTTC
TRBV19,-,TRBJ2-6,-,CASTGGPGQATVGANVLTF,TGTGCCAGTACCGGGGGGCCGGGACAGGCGACTGTTGGGGCCAACGTCCTGACTTTC
TRBV19,-,TRBJ2-2,-,CASSRRERTGELFF,TGTGCCAGTAGCCGCAGGGAACGCACCGGGGAGCTGTTTTTT
TRBV5-1,-,TRBJ1-1,once,CASSLQGQNTEAFF,TGCGCCAGCAGCTTACAGGGCCAGAACACTGAAGCTTTCTTT
TRBV5-6,-,TRBJ2-2,few,CASSLTGKTAGELFF,TGTGCCAGCAGCTTGACAGGGAAGACCGCCGGGGAGCTGTTTTTT
TRBV4-3,-,TRBJ1-5,-,CASSQGGAMGQPQHF,TGCGCCAGCAGCCAAGGCGGGGCAATGGGTCAGCCCCAGCATTTT
TRBV19,TRBD1,TRBJ2-1,-,CASSNFQGALFYNEQFF,TGTGCCAGTAGTAACTTCCAGGGGGCCCTCTTCTACAATGAGCAGTTCTTC
TRBV19,-,TRBJ1-2,-,CASGEVLWSGYTF,TGTGCCAGTGGGGAGGTTTTGTGGTCTGGCTACACCTTC
TRBV12-5,TRBD1,TRBJ1-3,-,CASGLPTLEGALGNTIYF,TGTGCTAGTGGTTTGCCAACCCTGGAGGGGGCGCTAGGAAACACCATATATTTT
TRBV7-9,-,TRBJ2-7,once,CASSSPGGPYEQYF,TGTGCCAGCAGCTCACCGGGGGGCCCCTACGAGCAGTACTTC
TRBV9,TRBD1,TRBJ2-7,-,CASSKQGLYEQYF,TGTGCCAGCAGCAAACAGGGGCTCTACGAGCAGTACTTC
TRBV14,TRBD2,TRBJ2-3,-,CASSQAGGSTDTQYF,TGTGCCAGCAGCCAAGCGGGGGGGTCTACAGATACGCAGTATTTT
TRBV6-5,-,TRBJ2-4,once,CASTSLAKNIQYF,TGTGCCAGCACGAGTCTAGCCAAAAACATTCAGTACTTC
TRBV7-2,TRBD1,TRBJ1-2,-,CASSLGGQGAGDYGYTF,TGTGCCAGCAGCTTAGGTGGACAGGGGGCTGGGGACTATGGCTACACCTTC
TRBV13,-,TRBJ2-7,once,CASSLAMTGSYEQYF,TGTGCCAGCAGCTTAGCTATGACAGGTTCCTACGAGCAGTACTTC
TRBV9,-,TRBJ1-6,-,CASSASPQPLNSPLHF,TGTGCCAGCAGCGCAAGCCCGCAACCACTAAATTCACCCCTCCACTTT
TRBV7-2,-,TRBJ2-5,-,CASSQSVQETQYF,TGTGCCAGCAGCCAAAGCGTACAAGAGACCCAGTACTTC